This T cell receptor beta chain was found in a study of PD-L1 blockade in urothelial cancer. Study-wide background: Blood was analyzed 3 weeks (second dose) and 6 weeks after treatment start. Median blood clonality was roughly 0.072, with tens of thousands of unique TCRs.

As to time point: peripheral blood 6 weeks after treatment start. This CDR3 is built from 12 residues. Germline CDR1 and CDR2: SQVTM and ANQGSEA. J gave up 0 bases and V 5 bases, and 0 bases lay outside the gene matches. The authors spiked synthetic TCR analog templates into each PCR. TCRdb keeps only in-frame clones here, not all; method: immunoSEQ multiplex PCR. The sample holds about 120,000 clones, about 89% seen once. This clonotype was obtained from a man between 60 and 70 years old with urothelial cancer. This chain connects TRBV29-1 to TRBJ2-7, with TRBD2 matching 8 bases. Sequencing was performed on PBMCs, taken around atezolizumab (anti-PD-L1) treatment. For the CDR3, the DNA is TGCAGCGTTACTAGCGGCTCCTACGAGCAGTACTTC. Its translation is CSVTSGSYEQYF.